The 9 T cell receptor beta chains below were found in one sample sequenced in a study of CD8+ T cells in alopecia areata. Treatment in this sample: oral pan-JAK inhibitor, 5-10 mg twice daily. Extracted RNA was reverse transcribed into cDNA, the sequencing template. Profiled with immunoSEQ multiplex PCR; TCRdb holds only in-frame clones, not every one. Here the sample spans 130,000 or so clones, roughly nine tenths being singletons. The sequences come from CD8+ T cells sorted from blood, collected at week 4, from a patient treated with tofacitinib. The source of these receptors is a human donor with alopecia areata.

The chain recombines TRBV2 with TRBJ2-5; D gene uncertain. This CDR3 contains 13 residues. Trimming cost V 3 bases and J 4 bases, with 9 bases left between them. The V gene's germline CDR1 is SNHLY and CDR2 FYNNEI. The CDR3 DNA sequence: TGTGCCAGCAGTGATTCGGAATTAGAGACCCAGTACTTC. Translated, it gives CASSDSELETQYF.

The count of this clone is one. The chain carries TRBV10-1 and TRBJ2-3; D is uncertain. The length of the CDR3 is 13 residues. Per germline, CDR1 WNHNN and CDR2 SYGVQD (reference sequence). V was shortened by 5 bases and J by 2 bases, with 8 bases between the two germline ends. CDR3 region: CASSNGLTDTQYF. The CDR3 DNA reads TGCGCCAGCAGTAACGGGCTCACAGATACGCAGTATTTT.

The chain recombines TRBV9 with TRBJ2-3, with a tentative D call TRBD1 (5 bases). The V and J ends lost 0 bases and 5 bases respectively, with 10 bases between them. CDR3 length: 14 residues. Per germline, CDR1 SGDLS and CDR2 YYNGEE. This chain's CDR3 is CASSVGQGEDTQYF. The CDR3 bases are TGTGCCAGCAGCGTAGGGCAGGGTGAAGATACGCAGTATTTT.

The rearrangement uses TRBV11-2 and TRBJ2-3; the D gene is possibly TRBD1 (5 bases). V shed 2 bases and J shed 1 base, with 13 bases lying between them. The CDR3 spans 16 residues. Per the germline V gene, CDR1 is SGHAT and CDR2 is FQNNGV. CDR3 sequence reads: CASSLLQVAGTDTQYF. In DNA, the CDR3 is TGTGCCAGCAGCTTATTACAGGTCGCAGGCACAGATACGCAGTATTTT. Combining the CDR3 with reference TRBV11-2 and TRBJ2-3 gives the whole variable domain EAGVAQSPRYKIIEKRQSVAFWCNPISGHATLYWYQQILGQGPKLLIQFQNNGVVDDSQLPKDRFSAERLKGVDSTLKIQPAKLEDSAVYLCASSLLQVAGTDTQYFGPGTRLTVL.

The chain joins TRBV9 to TRBJ2-1; D unclear. CDR3 length: 12 amino acids. Trimming cost V 4 bases and J 4 bases, with 6 bases left between them. Germline CDR1 and CDR2: SGDLS and YYNGEE. The CDR3 here is CASSPGYNEQFF. The CDR3 DNA reads as TGTGCCAGCAGCCCCGGATACAATGAGCAGTTCTTC.

CDR3 DNA sequence: TGTGCCAGCTCACCCCTAACGGAGAGGGTAATCACTGAAGCTTTCTTT. Translated: CASSPLTERVITEAFF. V usage is TRBV18 and J usage is TRBJ1-1; D is undetermined. CDR3 length: 16 amino acids. The germline V and J ends were trimmed by 3 bases and 4 bases, with 18 bases remaining between them. Germline values: CDR1 KGHSH, CDR2 LQKENI.

This clone has just one count. Here the CDR3 reads CASSAVGQGETQYF. CDR3 in DNA: TGTGCCAGCAGCGCGGTGGGGCAGGGAGAGACCCAGTACTTC. The chain joins TRBV6-6 to TRBJ2-5; possibly TRBD1 for D (5 bases). V was shortened by 6 bases and J by 4 bases, with 15 bases between the two germline ends. The germline gives CDR1 MNHNY, CDR2 SVGAGI (reference sequence). CDR3 length: 14 residues.

This chain joins TRBV27 and TRBJ2-3; no definite D call. V lost 5 bases and J 3 bases, leaving 3 bases between the germline ends. Germline CDR1 MNHEY, CDR2 SMNVEV (reference sequence). The CDR3 loop spans 11 amino acids. Here the CDR3 DNA reads TGTGCCAGCAGTCAGACAGATACGCAGTATTTT. Amino acid sequence: CASSQTDTQYF.

A single count supports this clone. V usage is TRBV4-1 and J usage is TRBJ2-1, with no clear D. Trimming removed 4 bases at V and 8 bases at J, with 12 bases between. There are 13 residues in the CDR3. Germline loops: CDR1 MGHRA, CDR2 YSYEKL. The CDR3, as DNA: TGCGCCAGCAGCCCCCCTGGGCCCCATGAGCAGTTCTTC. This codes for CASSPPGPHEQFF.